Given below is one T cell receptor (beta chain) in context. The antigen is not known. This entry belongs to a study of shared clonotypes between healthy human individuals. Study results and limitations: Some clonotypes were shared by all four sorted-subset donors, while others were not shared. The non-shared ones had lower generation probabilities than the shared ones.

Naive CD8 cells comprised CD45RO-negative, CCR7-positively selected cells, excluding terminally differentiated effector memory CD45RA+ cells. In replicate PCRs of sorted subsets, roughly 200 ng DNA, about 29,000 T cell genomes, was used. Here immunoSEQ multiplex PCR was the method, and the copy in TCRdb shows in-frame clones only, minus some. The table shows over 2,000,000 clones, with roughly 95% occurring only once. Germline V gene sequence: CDR1 SGDLS, CDR2 YYNGEE. The CDR3 is made up of 15 amino acids. V dropped 0 bases and J dropped 6; count of bases not matched to a gene: 5. The receptor was derived from a man between 18 and 35 years old in good health. Some clones in this sample may be carry-over from other donors' samples. Sequenced: naive CD8+ T cells from PBMCs. The rearrangement joins TRBV9 to TRBJ2-1; TRBD2 agrees at 8 bases. For the CDR3, the DNA is TGTGCCAGCAGCGTAGCGGGAGGGCCCCTCAATGAGCAGTTCTTC. Translation gives CASSVAGGPLNEQFF.